The present T cell receptor beta chain was sequenced within a study of beta chain features in type 1 diabetes. Findings of the study overall: There were fewer insertions and more deletions at the VDJ junctions of type 1 diabetes patients.

CDR1 is SNHLY and CDR2 is FYNNEI in the germline V gene. The CDR3 loop spans 15 amino acids. The trim removed 6 bases at V and 4 bases at J, leaving 7 bases unmatched. A few counts support this clone. Its antigen is not identified. The whole isolated RNA underwent reverse transcription, so sequencing captured expressed TCRB transcripts. Libraries were prepared by immunoSEQ multiplex PCR; TCRdb keeps only in-frame clonotypes and omits some of them. The sample lists 70,000 to 90,000 clones, about 32% occurring once. The source material was stem cell memory CD4+ T cells from blood. The receptor comes from a woman under 30 in good health. The rearrangement uses TRBV2 and TRBJ2-1; 9 bases are shared with TRBD1. The CDR3 DNA reads TGTGCCAGCAGCCTGGGACAGGGTTCTTACAATGAGCAGTTCTTC. This encodes CASSLGQGSYNEQFF.